The clone carrying this T cell receptor beta chain was found once. The V segment lost 4 bases and the J segment 3 bases; nucleotides outside the gene matches: 9. Germline V gene sequence: CDR1 SGHDT, CDR2 YYEEEE. The CDR3 sequence is 16 residues long. This sample is drawn from a study of blood T cell repertoires in COVID-19. Clones were sequenced by immunoSEQ multiplex PCR, and TCRdb holds only the in-frame ones, with some missing. Of 120,000 or so clones detected, around four fifths appear once; the ten largest clones hold about 25%. The material sequenced was peripheral blood. The chain is built from TRBV5-6 and TRBJ2-1; 8 positions match TRBD1. The sequence was obtained from a human donor in a cohort sampled during active COVID-19. The CDR3 bases are TGTGCCAGCAGCCCCCTACGGACAGGGAACTACAATGAGCAGTTCTTC. Amino acid sequence: CASSPLRTGNYNEQFF.